Listed below are T cell receptor beta chains from one sample, sequenced in a study of neurological immune-mediated disorders. TCRdb re-called the 5' RACE reads with MiXCR, one entry per CDR3 protein. The data contain under 40,000 distinct CDR3 sequences, around 7% of them singletons. Sequencing input: CD4+ T cells from blood. These receptors were obtained from a man aged 45-65 years in good health. Each CDR3 is given with its conserved first and last residue. The D gene is left open where the match is weak. Some rows mark clone size as missing; the rest say once, few, many or name a class of expanded clone.

DNA: TGCAGTGCCCAGAGGCCAGATACGCAGTATTTT
CDR3: CSAQRPDTQYF
V: TRBV20-1
J: TRBJ2-3
D: .
size: many

DNA: TGCGCCAGCAGCGGGACTAGCGGGACTAATGAGCAGTTCTTC
CDR3: CASSGTSGTNEQFF
V: TRBV5-1
J: TRBJ2-1
D: TRBD2
size: many

DNA: TGCAGTGCTAGTGCCCTAGCGAACCCCAGCCCACTGGGCGAGCAGTACTTC
CDR3: CSASALANPSPLGEQYF
V: TRBV20-1
J: TRBJ2-7
D: .
size: many

DNA: TGCAGTGCTAGAGATAATGCAGGAATCAGCAATCAGCCCCAGCATTTT
CDR3: CSARDNAGISNQPQHF
V: TRBV20-1
J: TRBJ1-5
D: .
size: many

DNA: TGTGCCAGCAGCTCCCGGGGTCCGGAGACCCAGTACTTC
CDR3: CASSSRGPETQYF
V: TRBV7-9
J: TRBJ2-5
D: .
size: many

DNA: TGCAGTGCTAGAAGGCTTAGCGGGATGAGCACAGATACGCAGTATTTT
CDR3: CSARRLSGMSTDTQYF
V: TRBV20-1
J: TRBJ2-3
D: TRBD2
size: many

DNA: TGCAGCACGGGACAGAGCACAGATACGCAGTATTTT
CDR3: CSTGQSTDTQYF
V: TRBV20-1
J: TRBJ2-3
D: TRBD1
size: many

DNA: TGCGCCAGCAGTCCCCAAACGTCGGACGAGTCCGAGCAGTACTTC
CDR3: CASSPQTSDESEQYF
V: TRBV10-2
J: TRBJ2-7
D: .
size: many

DNA: TGCAGTGCGAGGGGACTGACTGAGCAGTTCTTC
CDR3: CSARGLTEQFF
V: TRBV20-1
J: TRBJ2-1
D: .
size: many

DNA: TGTGCCAGCAGCGGACTCCCCTACGAGCAGTACTTC
CDR3: CASSGLPYEQYF
V: TRBV28
J: TRBJ2-7
D: .
size: many

DNA: TGTGCCATCGCACATCCTATCACCGGGGAGCTGTTTTTT
CDR3: CAIAHPITGELFF
V: TRBV10-3
J: TRBJ2-2
D: .
size: many

DNA: TGTGCCATCAGTGAGTCAGCGGATCAGCCCCAGCATTTT
CDR3: CAISESADQPQHF
V: TRBV10-3
J: TRBJ1-5
D: .
size: many

DNA: TGTGCCATCAGTAGGACACCTTACGAGCAGTACTTC
CDR3: CAISRTPYEQYF
V: TRBV10-3
J: TRBJ2-7
D: .
size: many

DNA: TGTGCCAGCAGATACAGGGGAATGAACACTGAAGCTTTCTTT
CDR3: CASRYRGMNTEAFF
V: TRBV12-3/TRBV12-4
J: TRBJ1-1
D: TRBD1
size: many

DNA: TGCAGTGCCATTCCGGGACAGGGTCGGGTGACCCAGTACTTC
CDR3: CSAIPGQGRVTQYF
V: TRBV20-1
J: TRBJ2-5
D: TRBD1
size: many

DNA: TGTGCCAGCAGCCCGACTAGCGGGAGGGCTGAGCAGTTCTTC
CDR3: CASSPTSGRAEQFF
V: TRBV7-8
J: TRBJ2-1
D: TRBD2
size: many

DNA: TGTGCCATCAGTGCTATGAGAGAGGGGGCAGATACGCAGTATTTT
CDR3: CAISAMREGADTQYF
V: TRBV10-3
J: TRBJ2-3
D: .
size: many

DNA: TGTGCCAGCTCACCGGCCATGAACACTGAAGCTTTCTTT
CDR3: CASSPAMNTEAFF
V: TRBV18
J: TRBJ1-1
D: .
size: .

DNA: TGCAGCGTAGGGGGACTAGTTTTTGCAGATACGCAGTATTTT
CDR3: CSVGGLVFADTQYF
V: TRBV29-1
J: TRBJ2-3
D: TRBD2
size: many

DNA: TGTGCCAGCAGTACCTGGACTAGCGGGAGTGTTACAGATACGCAGTATTTT
CDR3: CASSTWTSGSVTDTQYF
V: TRBV27
J: TRBJ2-3
D: TRBD2
size: medium-sized

DNA: TGTGCCAGCTCTAAACTTGACTCCTACGAGCAGTACTTC
CDR3: CASSKLDSYEQYF
V: TRBV2
J: TRBJ2-7
D: .
size: many

DNA: TGCGCCAGCAGCTCCCTGGGTAGCGGGGCGAACACCGGGGAGCTGTTTTTT
CDR3: CASSSLGSGANTGELFF
V: TRBV5-1
J: TRBJ2-2
D: TRBD2
size: many

DNA: TGTGCCAGCAGTTTAGTTCGGGGAAACATTCAGTACTTC
CDR3: CASSLVRGNIQYF
V: TRBV27
J: TRBJ2-4
D: .
size: many

DNA: TGTGCCAGCAGCCAAAACTTAGCGGGTGGCTACAATGAGCAGTTCTTC
CDR3: CASSQNLAGGYNEQFF
V: TRBV4-2
J: TRBJ2-1
D: TRBD2
size: many

DNA: TGCAGTGCTAGCGTAAACAGGGGAAGGAGCGAGCAGTACTTC
CDR3: CSASVNRGRSEQYF
V: TRBV20-1
J: TRBJ2-7
D: TRBD1
size: many

DNA: TGCGCCAGCAGCCCACAGGGTAATGGGGCCAACGTCCTGACTTTC
CDR3: CASSPQGNGANVLTF
V: TRBV5-1
J: TRBJ2-6
D: .
size: many

DNA: TGCAGCGTTGAAACCGGCAGAAAGCAGTTCTTC
CDR3: CSVETGRKQFF
V: TRBV29-1
J: TRBJ2-1
D: .
size: many

DNA: TGTGCCAGCTCACCGGGAGGGCGCTACGAGCAGTACTTC
CDR3: CASSPGGRYEQYF
V: TRBV18
J: TRBJ2-7
D: TRBD2
size: many

DNA: TGTGCCAGCAGCGGGGGATACAATGAGCAGTTCTTC
CDR3: CASSGGYNEQFF
V: TRBV9
J: TRBJ2-1
D: .
size: many

DNA: TGTGCCAGCAGCTTATCGAGGGGGGGAGGGAGCACAGATACGCAGTATTTT
CDR3: CASSLSRGGGSTDTQYF
V: TRBV7-9
J: TRBJ2-3
D: .
size: many

DNA: TGTGCCAGCAGCTTAGCCATCCCCTCCAGTGCGGGGGGTACGGCCTACGAGCAGTACTTC
CDR3: CASSLAIPSSAGGTAYEQYF
V: TRBV7-2
J: TRBJ2-7
D: TRBD2
size: many

DNA: TGCAGTGCTACTCCGACTGTGGCTAGCACAGATACGCAGTATTTT
CDR3: CSATPTVASTDTQYF
V: TRBV20-1
J: TRBJ2-3
D: .
size: many

DNA: TGTGCCAGTACCGAGGGGCTAGACAATGAGCAGTTCTTC
CDR3: CASTEGLDNEQFF
V: TRBV19
J: TRBJ2-1
D: .
size: .

DNA: TGCAGCGTCCTGACAGCGAACACCGGGGAGCTGTTTTTT
CDR3: CSVLTANTGELFF
V: TRBV29-1
J: TRBJ2-2
D: .
size: few

DNA: TGTGCCAGCAGTTTTGCGGGAGGGCCTGAGACCGGGGAGCTGTTTTTT
CDR3: CASSFAGGPETGELFF
V: TRBV28
J: TRBJ2-2
D: TRBD2
size: many

DNA: TGTGCCAGCAGTAAAACTAGCGGGAGGCTCACAGATACGCAGTATTTT
CDR3: CASSKTSGRLTDTQYF
V: TRBV6-4
J: TRBJ2-3
D: TRBD2
size: many